Each of the 27 T cell receptor beta chains below was sequenced from the same sample in a study of CD8 T cells in Susac syndrome. An amount of RNA that ranged from about 0.45 to 1 ug was reverse transcribed with random hexamers. TCRdb reanalysed the immunoSEQ multiplex PCR reads using MiXCR and keeps one entry per CDR3 protein. The sample has 95,000 to 150,000 distinct CDR3 sequences, around 94% seen once. Specimen: CD4+ T cells from PBMCs. These receptors were taken from a human donor in good health.

V and J are TRBV7-9 and TRBJ1-1, with D perhaps matching TRBD1 (6 bases). The CDR3 covers 13 residues. V dropped 2 bases and J dropped 8 bases, with 12 bases sitting between them. Germline CDR1 SEHNR, CDR2 FQNEAQ (reference sequence). The CDR3 DNA sequence: TGTGCCAGCAGCTTACAGGAGGGGGGGGAAGCTTTCTTT. Its translation: CASSLQEGGEAFF.

V and J are TRBV5-1 and TRBJ2-1, with D possibly being TRBD1 (6 bases). The length of the CDR3 is 16 residues. Germline CDR1 and CDR2: SGHRS and YFSETQ. V was shortened by 3 bases and J by 0 bases, with 13 bases between the two germline ends. The CDR3 nucleotides are TGCGCCAGCAGCTCCATGACAGGAAGCTCCTACAATGAGCAGTTCTTC. This gives the protein CASSSMTGSSYNEQFF. Full variable domain (rest looked up from reference TRBV5-1 and TRBJ2-1): KAGVTQTPRYLIKTRGQQVTLSCSPISGHRSVSWYQQTPGQGLQFLFEYFSETQRNKGNFPGRFSGRQFSNSRSEMNVSTLELGDSALYLCASSSMTGSSYNEQFFGPGTRLTVL.

V and J are TRBV18 and TRBJ1-2, with a tentative D call TRBD1 (5 bases). CDR1 and CDR2 (germline): KGHSH, LQKENI. With 3 bases removed from V and 4 bases from J, the gap between germline ends came to 15 bases. The CDR3 spans 15 residues. The CDR3 nucleotides read TGTGCCAGCTCACCCTACCGGGACCGCGGCTATGGCTACACCTTC. Translated: CASSPYRDRGYGYTF.

This clonotype was seen once. V usage is TRBV6-5 and J usage is TRBJ1-2, with D tentatively TRBD1 (5 bases). The CDR3 runs 9 residues. CDR1 is MNHEY and CDR2 is SVGAGI in the germline V gene. Trimming removed 9 bases from V and 12 bases from J, with 11 bases in between. The CDR3 sequence: CARSPGDTF. The DNA of the CDR3 is TGTGCCAGGTCCCCGGGGGACACCTTC.

The chain has TRBV10-3 and TRBJ1-5; tentative D call: TRBD1 (5 bases). This CDR3 contains 14 residues. V lost 8 bases to trimming and J lost 6 bases, with 17 bases between them. Germline lookup yields CDR1 ENHRY and CDR2 SYGVKD. For the CDR3, the DNA is TGTGCCATCGGACCTGGGGGGGGTTCTCAGCCCCAGCATTTT. Encoded protein: CAIGPGGGSQPQHF.

This sequence joins TRBV15 and TRBJ1-1; no reliable D call. Deletions cut 0 bases from V and 2 bases from J, with 4 bases between. Germline CDR1 reads LNHNV; CDR2 reads YYDKDF (reference sequence). This CDR3 contains 13 residues. The CDR3 spells CATSREGNTEAFF. The CDR3 coding sequence is TGTGCCACCAGCAGAGAGGGAAACACTGAAGCTTTCTTT.

This sequence joins TRBV20-1 and TRBJ1-2; D is perhaps TRBD1 (5 bases). The CDR3 spans 16 residues. In germline, CDR1 is DFQATT, CDR2 SNEGSKA (reference sequence). The V and J ends lost 2 bases and 0 bases respectively, with 16 bases between them. Written as DNA, the CDR3 is TGCAGTGCTAGACTGCCTCAGGGCCAGACTAACTATGGCTACACCTTC. Residues: CSARLPQGQTNYGYTF.

The chain uses TRBV7-9 and TRBJ1-5, with 7 bases identical to TRBD1. Trimming cost V 3 bases and J 0 bases; bases outside gene matches: 2. The CDR3 is 15 amino acids. The V gene's germline CDR1 is SEHNR and CDR2 FQNEAQ (reference sequence). Written as DNA, the CDR3 is TGTGCCAGCAGCTTTGGGGACAGTAGCAATCAGCCCCAGCATTTT. Its protein is CASSFGDSSNQPQHF.

The rearrangement links TRBV29-1 to TRBJ2-3; D perhaps matches TRBD1 (6 bases). V was clipped by 6 bases and J by 3 bases, with 16 bases between them. Germline-derived CDR1 and CDR2 are SQVTM and ANQGSEA. CDR3 length: 14 residues. Here the CDR3 reads CSVAQGLVTDTQYF. CDR3 coding DNA: TGCAGCGTGGCCCAGGGGTTGGTAACAGATACGCAGTATTTT.

This clonotype came up once. The J gene is TRBJ2-3, the V gene TRBV20-1; perhaps TRBD2 as D (5 bases). CDR3 length: 13 amino acids. Germline V gene sequence: CDR1 DFQATT, CDR2 SNEGSKA (reference sequence). V was clipped by 5 bases and J by 1 base, with 10 bases between them. CDR3 amino acids: CSALDYRTDTQYF. DNA for the CDR3: TGCAGTGCTCTTGACTACCGCACAGATACGCAGTATTTT.

J is TRBJ2-1 and V is TRBV29-1; 9 bases are a match to TRBD2. V gave up 7 bases and J gave up 1 base; unmatched junction bases: 5. This CDR3 has 14 amino acids. In germline, CDR1 is SQVTM, CDR2 ANQGSEA. CDR3 DNA: TGCAGCGCCTACAGCGGGAGGTCCTACAATGAGCAGTTCTTC. Translating it yields CSAYSGRSYNEQFF.

The chain is built from TRBV7-9 and TRBJ2-6; a possible D gene is TRBD1 (5 bases). Germline-derived CDR1 and CDR2 are SEHNR and FQNEAQ (reference sequence). Trimming stripped 7 bases from V and 2 bases from J, with 9 bases between. The CDR3 spans 14 residues. The CDR3 here is CASNGQAGANVLTF. The CDR3 DNA reads TGTGCCAGCAACGGACAAGCTGGGGCCAACGTCCTGACTTTC.

The CDR3: CASSPTGQHEQYF. DNA of the CDR3: TGTGCCAGCTCACCGACAGGGCAGCACGAGCAGTACTTC. This chain joins TRBV18 and TRBJ2-7; 7 nucleotides agree with TRBD1. This CDR3 region has 13 residues. The germline V gene has CDR1 KGHSH and CDR2 LQKENI. V dropped 3 bases and J dropped 5; count of bases not matched to a gene: 4.

J is TRBJ2-7 and V is TRBV5-1, with 7 bases fitting TRBD1. CDR3 length: 15 amino acids. V lost 4 bases to trimming and J lost 0 bases; unmatched junction nucleotides: 7. CDR1 SGHRS and CDR2 YFSETQ come from the germline V gene. The CDR3 coding sequence is TGCGCCAGCAGCAGGCGGACAGGAATCTCCTACGAGCAGTACTTC. Residues: CASSRRTGISYEQYF.

This chain connects TRBV3-1 to TRBJ2-5; the D is unclear. This CDR3 has 13 amino acids. CDR1 and CDR2 from the germline V gene are LGHDT and YNNKEL (reference sequence). V lost 4 bases, J lost 2 bases, and 8 bases lay in between. The CDR3 reads CASSPEVQETQYF. The CDR3 DNA reads TGTGCCAGCAGCCCCGAAGTACAAGAGACCCAGTACTTC.

The chain recombines TRBV7-2 with TRBJ2-7; D uncertain. The V and J ends lost 5 bases and 0 bases respectively, with 5 bases between them. The V gene's germline CDR1 is SGHTA and CDR2 FQGNSA. The CDR3 extends over 12 amino acids. The CDR3 region is CASSQSSYEQYF. Written as DNA, the CDR3 is TGTGCCAGCAGCCAGAGCTCCTACGAGCAGTACTTC.

This clonotype was detected only once. One junction end disagrees with the germline gene, perhaps due to a read error. The chain joins TRBV12-3 or TRBV12-4 to TRBJ2-1; possibly TRBD2 for D (5 bases). The CDR3 totals 12 residues. CDR3 DNA: TGTGCCAGCAGTTTAGAGAGGGAACGGTGGATCTTC. Encoded protein: CASSLERERWIF.

This chain uses TRBV11-2 with TRBJ2-1, with D tentatively TRBD2 (5 bases). Trimming removed 5 bases from V and 0 bases from J, with 11 bases in between. The CDR3 runs 15 residues. Germline V gene lookup returns CDR1 SGHAT and CDR2 FQNNGV. The CDR3, as DNA: TGTGCCAGCAGCCAGACGGGGAGCTCCTACAATGAGCAGTTCTTC. It yields the protein CASSQTGSSYNEQFF.

The CDR3 protein is CASSRSRSNYGYTF. In DNA form, the CDR3 reads TGTGCCAGCAGTAGATCCCGGTCGAACTATGGCTACACCTTC. This sequence joins TRBV12-3 or TRBV12-4 and TRBJ1-2; D ambiguous. CDR3 length: 14 amino acids. V gave up 5 bases and J gave up 2 bases, with 12 bases separating them.

The chain employs TRBV12-5 and TRBJ2-7, with D perhaps matching TRBD1 (6 bases). The germline CDR1 and CDR2 sequences are LGHNT and FRNRAP. V was pared by 6 bases and J by 4 bases, with 10 bases between. CDR3 size: 12 residues. The DNA for the CDR3 is TGTGCTAGTGGCCGACAGGAGTACGAGCAGTACTTC. This codes for CASGRQEYEQYF.

The V gene is TRBV3-1, the J gene TRBJ1-2; the D gene is possibly TRBD1 (6 bases). The CDR3 has 17 amino acids. V dropped 4 bases and J dropped 4 bases, with 22 bases sitting between them. Germline assignment: CDR1 LGHDT and CDR2 YNNKEL (reference sequence). CDR3 amino acids: CASSPRGAGANAYGYTF. CDR3 sequence (DNA): TGTGCCAGCAGCCCGAGAGGGGCAGGGGCGAACGCCTATGGCTACACCTTC.

The J gene is TRBJ2-7, the V gene TRBV14, with TRBD2 identical over 8 bases. CDR1 and CDR2 (germline): SGHDN, FVKESK. This CDR3 is built from 15 residues. J gave up 3 bases and V 4 bases, and 8 bases lay outside the gene matches. CDR3 region: CASSRSPSGFYEQYF. CDR3 bases: TGTGCCAGCAGCCGGTCTCCTAGCGGGTTCTACGAGCAGTACTTC.

The chain combines TRBV30 with TRBJ1-1; D is unresolved. There are 11 residues in the CDR3. Germline V gene sequence: CDR1 GTSNPN, CDR2 SVGIG (reference sequence). Between the trimmed V and J ends, which lost 8 bases and 1 base, there was a span of 8 bases. The CDR3 nucleotides read TGTGCCGGTGACTGGAACACTGAAGCTTTCTTT. Translating gives CAGDWNTEAFF.

The chain joins TRBV27 to TRBJ2-2, with a tentative D call TRBD1 (5 bases). Trimming took off 3 bases at V and 1 base at J, with 12 bases between the two ends. The CDR3 loop spans 16 amino acids. CDR1 is MNHEY and CDR2 is SMNVEV in the germline V gene (reference sequence). The CDR3 is CASSFDSLGNTGELFF. The DNA of the CDR3 is TGTGCCAGCAGTTTTGACAGTCTCGGGAACACCGGGGAGCTGTTTTTT.

The chain employs TRBV7-2 and TRBJ1-5; 7 bases line up with TRBD1. V gave up 5 bases and J gave up 7 bases; unmatched junction bases: 8. This CDR3 has 14 amino acids. The V gene's germline CDR1 is SGHTA and CDR2 FQGNSA. The CDR3 bases are TGTGCCAGCAGCCTCCGACAGGGAGCCCAGCCCCAGCATTTT. This translates into CASSLRQGAQPQHF.

This chain joins TRBV2 and TRBJ2-3, with 10 bases matching TRBD2. Unmatched junction bases numbered 17, after V lost 4 bases and J lost 4 bases. Per germline, CDR1 SNHLY and CDR2 FYNNEI. This CDR3 has 19 residues. The CDR3 nucleotides are TGTGCCAGCAGTGGAGGGGGACGTTCTAGCGGGAGTTTCGCAGATACGCAGTATTTT. Its protein product is CASSGGGRSSGSFADTQYF.

The chain joins TRBV30 to TRBJ2-5; 15 bases match TRBD2. The germline V gene has CDR1 GTSNPN and CDR2 SVGIG (reference sequence). Losses at the gene ends were 8 bases for V and 4 bases for J; bases not matched to a gene: 2. The CDR3 loop spans 13 amino acids. The CDR3 DNA reads as TGTGCCAGGGGACTAGCGGGAGGAGAGACCCAGTACTTC. Its translation: CARGLAGGETQYF.